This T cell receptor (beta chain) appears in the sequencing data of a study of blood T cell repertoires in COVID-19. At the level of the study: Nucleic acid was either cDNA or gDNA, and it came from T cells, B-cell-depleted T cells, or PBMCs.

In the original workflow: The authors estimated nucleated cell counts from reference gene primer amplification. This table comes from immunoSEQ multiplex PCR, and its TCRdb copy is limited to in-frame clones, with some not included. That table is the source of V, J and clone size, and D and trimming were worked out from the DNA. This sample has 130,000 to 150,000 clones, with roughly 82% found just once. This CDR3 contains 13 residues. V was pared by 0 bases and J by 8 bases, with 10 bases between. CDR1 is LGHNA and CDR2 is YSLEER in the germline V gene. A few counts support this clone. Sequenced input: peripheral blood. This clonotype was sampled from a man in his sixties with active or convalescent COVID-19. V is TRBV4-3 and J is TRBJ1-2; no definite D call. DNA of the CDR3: TGCGCCAGCAGCCAAGAAGCCGGCGGCGGCTACACCTTC. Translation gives CASSQEAGGGYTF.